A selection of T cell receptor beta chains follows, all from one sample in a study of neurological immune-mediated disorders. TCRdb itself ran the 5' RACE reads through MiXCR, one entry per CDR3 protein. The sample comprises 25,000 to 35,000 distinct CDR3 sequences, around 5.9% of which are singletons, and approximately 2.1% rests with the top ten. Sequenced material: CD4+ T cells from blood. The receptors derive from a woman aged 45-60 years in good health. Each CDR3 is given with its conserved first and last residue.

CDR3: CASSPPRPPYEQYF
J: TRBJ2-7
V: TRBV18
length: 14

CDR3: CSARDFVKWDEQYF
J: TRBJ2-7
V: TRBV20-1
length: 14

CDR3: CASRRFGQNSYNSPLHF
J: TRBJ1-6
V: TRBV19
length: 17

CDR3: CASSFSGSSYNEQFF
J: TRBJ2-1
V: TRBV12-3/TRBV12-4
length: 15

CDR3: CASSLNGGTGYTF
J: TRBJ1-2
V: TRBV12-3/TRBV12-4
length: 13

CDR3: CVTGAGSTGELFF
J: TRBJ2-2
V: TRBV10-2
length: 13

CDR3: CASSMTGEGNSPLHF
J: TRBJ1-6
V: TRBV12-3/TRBV12-4
length: 15

CDR3: CSVKQGVTEAFF
J: TRBJ1-1
V: TRBV29-1
length: 12

CDR3: CATSDVRAKGEQFF
J: TRBJ2-1
V: TRBV24-1
length: 14

CDR3: CASSLPPKTGGELFF
J: TRBJ2-2
V: TRBV6-1
length: 15

CDR3: CSARDNLRGDEKLFF
J: TRBJ1-4
V: TRBV20-1
length: 15

CDR3: CASSPMRGNYGYTF
J: TRBJ1-2
V: TRBV27
length: 14

CDR3: CASSVAFGDNQPQHF
J: TRBJ1-5
V: TRBV9
length: 15

CDR3: CSAREGGHTEAFF
J: TRBJ1-1
V: TRBV20-1
length: 13

CDR3: CASSLLAAGSTIYF
J: TRBJ1-3
V: TRBV7-6
length: 14